The 24 T cell receptor beta chains below come from one sample, sequenced in a study of response to subunit inactivated influenza vaccine. One entry per CDR3 protein, called by TCRdb with MiXCR from the RT-PCR reads. The sample has over 750,000 distinct CDR3 sequences; 21% are singletons. The source material was PBMCs from blood, sampled 4 to 6 days after vaccination. These receptors came from a man aged 50-59 years who received an inactivated influenza vaccine.

V usage is TRBV27 and J usage is TRBJ2-7, with 8 bases matching TRBD1. CDR1 and CDR2 from the germline V gene are MNHEY and SMNVEV (reference sequence). V shed 6 bases and J 2 bases; nucleotides not matched to a gene: 9. The CDR3 covers 15 residues. The CDR3 DNA reads as TGTGCCAGCAGCATAAGGGACAGGTTTACCTACGAGCAGTACTTC. The encoded protein is CASSIRDRFTYEQYF.

This clonotype was seen a handful of times. V and J are TRBV19 and TRBJ2-2; D is ambiguous. The CDR3 totals 15 residues. The V end lost 3 bases, the J end lost 0 bases, and 8 bases lay between the germline ends. In germline, CDR1 is LNHDA, CDR2 SQIVND (reference sequence). In DNA form, the CDR3 reads TGTGCCAGTAGTATCGGCAGCGCGAACACCGGGGAGCTGTTTTTT. Protein sequence: CASSIGSANTGELFF.

The chain uses TRBV6-1 and TRBJ2-7, with TRBD1 matching 10 bases. The CDR3 contains 17 residues. V was pared by 7 bases and J by 3 bases, with 15 bases of the junction left unmatched. Per germline, CDR1 MNHNS and CDR2 SASEGT. CDR3 DNA sequence: TGTGCCAGCATCCTACTCCGGTTCAGGGACAGGGGCTACGAGCAGTACTTC. Its translation is CASILLRFRDRGYEQYF.

The sample holds a few counts of this clonotype. An end of the junction differs from the germline gene, which may be a read error. The rearrangement joins TRBV5-5 to TRBJ1-4; D is uncertain. From germline, CDR1 is SGHKS and CDR2 YYEKEE (reference sequence). This CDR3 region has 12 residues. CDR3 in amino acids: CASSSYSGRPLF. The CDR3 DNA reads TGTGCCAGCAGTTCCTACTCTGGACGCCCTCTATTT. Based on the CDR3 plus reference TRBV5-5 and TRBJ1-4, the full variable domain is DAGVTQSPTHLIKTRGQQVTLRCSPISGHKSVSWYQQVLGQGPQFIFQYYEKEERGRGNFPDRFSARQFPNYSSELNVNALLLGDSALYLCASSSYSGRPLFGSGTQLSVL.

In its sample, this clonotype was seen a few times. This chain joins TRBV5-5 and TRBJ1-2; D not certain. Germline values: CDR1 SGHKS, CDR2 YYEKEE (reference sequence). V lost 1 base to trimming and J lost 6 bases, with 19 bases between them. This CDR3 spans 16 amino acids. The CDR3 DNA reads TGTGCCAGCAGCTTGAACCCGGTTTGGGCTTATGATGGCTACACCTTC. Amino acid sequence: CASSLNPVWAYDGYTF.

This clonotype was picked up a small number of times. At one boundary the junction diverges from the germline segment, which might be a read error. V is TRBV28 and J is TRBJ2-3, with D unresolved. Germline values: CDR1 MDHEN, CDR2 SYDVKM. There are 9 residues in the CDR3. The CDR3: CASIDTQYF. CDR3 sequence (DNA): TGTGCCAGCATAGATACGCAGTATTTT. Together with reference TRBV28 and TRBJ2-3, the CDR3 gives the full variable domain: DVKVTQSSRYLVKRTGEKVFLECVQDMDHENMFWYRQDPGLGLRLIYFSYDVKMKEKGDIPEGYSVSREKKERFSLILESASTNQTSMYLCASIDTQYFGPGTRLTVL.

This clonotype was picked up a small number of times. The V gene is TRBV7-9, the J gene TRBJ1-5, with a possible D match to TRBD1 (5 bases). V dropped 5 bases and J dropped 7 bases, with 9 bases sitting between them. CDR3 length equals 12 residues. The V gene's germline CDR1 is SEHNR and CDR2 FQNEAQ (reference sequence). The CDR3 is CASSTRQQPQHF. The CDR3 DNA reads TGTGCCAGCAGCACCCGACAGCAGCCCCAGCATTTT.

In this sample, this clonotype turned up a few times. The chain's CDR3 is CASSLMDNQPQHF. CDR3 sequence (DNA): TGTGCCAGCAGTTTGATGGACAATCAGCCCCAGCATTTT. The chain carries TRBV12-3 or TRBV12-4 and TRBJ1-5; D is unresolved. The ends were cut back, 3 bases at V and 3 bases at J, with 6 bases in the middle. The CDR3 is made up of 13 amino acids.

The chain recombines TRBV9 with TRBJ2-3; 7 nucleotides align to TRBD2. Per germline, CDR1 SGDLS and CDR2 YYNGEE. The CDR3 spans 15 residues. With 0 bases clipped from V and 0 bases from J, the junction kept 1 base outside the gene matches. CDR3: CASSVEAGSTDTQYF. CDR3 in DNA: TGTGCCAGCAGCGTAGAAGCGGGAAGCACAGATACGCAGTATTTT.

This clonotype was seen a handful of times. Germline and junction disagree at one end, which may indicate a read error. The V and J genes are TRBV29-1 and TRBJ2-3, with a possible D match to TRBD2 (7 bases). Germline CDR1 and CDR2: SQVTM and ANQGSEA. The CDR3 consists of 11 residues. CDR3 DNA sequence: TGCAGCGTTGAAGATGGGCGGGGGCGGCATTTT. Its protein is CSVEDGRGRHF.

This clonotype was detected only a few times. The rearrangement uses TRBV7-9 and TRBJ1-1; a weak D match, TRBD1 (5 bases). The CDR3 runs 14 residues. Trimming took off 2 bases at V and 4 bases at J, with 11 bases between the two ends. Germline lookup yields CDR1 SEHNR and CDR2 FQNEAQ (reference sequence). CDR3 protein: CASSLLVGTTEAFF. CDR3 nucleotide sequence: TGTGCCAGCAGCTTACTTGTAGGGACCACTGAAGCTTTCTTT.

The chain carries TRBV18 and TRBJ2-5; D may correspond to TRBD1 or TRBD2 (5 bases each). The CDR3 is made up of 15 amino acids. Trimming cost V 0 bases and J 5 bases, with 13 bases left between them. In germline, CDR1 is KGHSH, CDR2 LQKENI. CDR3 nucleotides: TGTGCCAGCTCACCACCAACGGGGCCCCGTGAGACCCAGTACTTC. Translating gives CASSPPTGPRETQYF. The variable domain in full, completed from reference TRBV18 and TRBJ2-5, reads NAGVMQNPRHLVRRRGQEARLRCSPMKGHSHVYWYRQLPEEGLKFMVYLQKENIIDESGMPKERFSAEFPKEGPSILRIQQVVRGDSAAYFCASSPPTGPRETQYFGPGTRLLVL.

V usage is TRBV10-3 and J usage is TRBJ2-3; D gene uncertain. Germline values: CDR1 ENHRY, CDR2 SYGVKD. Trimming stripped 6 bases from V and 6 bases from J, with 16 bases between. CDR3 length equals 14 residues. CDR3 bases: TGTGCCATCAGCCCGGGCCAAAGGTCGGATACGCAGTATTTT. It translates to CAISPGQRSDTQYF.

J is TRBJ2-7 and V is TRBV6-2 or TRBV6-3; D is possibly TRBD1 (6 bases). The CDR3 has 17 amino acids. CDR1 is MNHEY and CDR2 is SVGEGT in the germline V gene. The ends were cut back, 2 bases at V and 2 bases at J, with 19 bases in the middle. The CDR3 bases are TGTGCCAGCAGTTACCACCTTACAGGAGACAGGACCTACGAGCAGTACTTC. This sequence encodes CASSYHLTGDRTYEQYF.

V usage is TRBV5-1 and J usage is TRBJ2-5; 8 bases line up with TRBD2. The trim removed 5 bases at V and 5 bases at J, leaving 11 bases unmatched. This CDR3 has 15 amino acids. Germline V gene data show CDR1 as SGHRS and CDR2 as YFSETQ. CDR3 sequence (DNA): TGCGCCAGCAGAAACGGACTAGCTTTTACGGAGACCCAGTACTTC. Protein product: CASRNGLAFTETQYF.

For the CDR3, the DNA is TGCAGTGCCCTTAGGGGCCTGCAGTTCTTC. Translated: CSALRGLQFF. This chain connects TRBV20-1 to TRBJ2-1, with D maybe TRBD1 (5 bases). Trimming stripped 6 bases from V and 12 bases from J, with 12 bases between. The CDR3 totals 10 residues. CDR1 is DFQATT and CDR2 is SNEGSKA in the germline V gene (reference sequence).

In regard to this clonotype: At one end the junction does not follow the germline gene, possibly because of a read error. The V call is TRBV2, the J call TRBJ2-7, with 9 bases fitting TRBD1. The length of the CDR3 is 15 residues. Germline values: CDR1 SNHLY, CDR2 FYNNEI. The CDR3 sequence is CASREGQGPVHEQYF. CDR3 nucleotide sequence: TGTGCCAGCAGGGAAGGACAGGGGCCTGTCCACGAGCAGTACTTC.

This clonotype was seen more than once but under ten times. V gene TRBV4-2 combines with J gene TRBJ2-3, with 7 bases aligning to TRBD1. In germline, CDR1 is LGHNA, CDR2 YNFKEQ. The CDR3 loop spans 18 amino acids. V gave up 1 base and J gave up 0 bases; unmatched junction bases: 10. CDR3 sequence reads: CASSQGQGTSLSTDTQYF. The CDR3, as DNA: TGTGCCAGCAGCCAAGGACAGGGAACATCCCTCAGCACAGATACGCAGTATTTT.

This chain joins TRBV20-1 and TRBJ2-3; D perhaps matches TRBD2 (6 bases). CDR3 length equals 13 residues. CDR1 is DFQATT and CDR2 is SNEGSKA in the germline V gene (reference sequence). V lost 2 bases, J lost 6 bases, and 12 bases lay in between. Here the CDR3 reads CSARSGESDTQYF. CDR3 nucleotide sequence: TGCAGTGCTAGATCGGGAGAGTCTGATACGCAGTATTTT.

This clonotype was recorded many times. The rearrangement uses TRBV10-3 and TRBJ2-1; 8 nucleotides align to TRBD2. This CDR3 contains 15 residues. The germline V gene has CDR1 ENHRY and CDR2 SYGVKD. Trimming cost V 1 base and J 6 bases; bases outside gene matches: 5. CDR3 DNA sequence: TGTGCCATCAGTGAGTGGGGAGCGGGAGCCAATGAGCAGTTCTTC. Translation gives CAISEWGAGANEQFF.

This clonotype was detected a few times. The chain combines TRBV6-2 or TRBV6-3 with TRBJ2-2; 12 bases are a match to TRBD2. The germline CDR1 and CDR2 sequences are MNHEY and SVGEGT. The CDR3 is 18 residues long. With 4 bases clipped from V and 2 bases from J, the junction kept 8 bases outside the gene matches. The CDR3 region is CASSSPRLAGENTGELFF. DNA for the CDR3: TGTGCCAGCAGTTCTCCACGACTAGCGGGGGAAAACACCGGGGAGCTGTTTTTT.

This clonotype was recorded a few times. The chain carries TRBV28 and TRBJ2-1; D possibly corresponds to TRBD1 (5 bases). The length of the CDR3 is 12 residues. The V gene lost 10 bases and the J gene lost 9 bases, with 16 bases spanning the gap. Germline CDR1 is MDHEN and CDR2 is SYDVKM. The CDR3 DNA follows: TGTGCCATTACCGCAGGGATAAGTGAGCAGTTCTTC. Translation gives CAITAGISEQFF.

This clonotype was observed a few times. The rearrangement uses TRBV18 and TRBJ2-2, with D maybe TRBD1 (5 bases). From germline, CDR1 is KGHSH and CDR2 LQKENI. The CDR3 is 16 amino acids. Trimming left V 2 bases short and J 0 bases short, with 10 bases between. CDR3 coding DNA: TGTGCCAGCTCACCAAGACAGAATTCGAACACCGGGGAGCTGTTTTTT. It encodes CASSPRQNSNTGELFF.

The sample holds a few counts of this clonotype. The chain has TRBV5-1 and TRBJ2-1; perhaps TRBD2 as D (6 bases). Trimming took 1 base from V and 7 from J, leaving 12 bases between them. The germline CDR1 and CDR2 sequences are SGHRS and YFSETQ. There are 14 residues in the CDR3. For the CDR3, the DNA is TGCGCCAGCAGCTTGCAGGCGGGATCTAATGAGCAGTTCTTC. This translates into CASSLQAGSNEQFF.